A single sample gave rise to the 18 T cell receptor beta chains below, sequenced in a study of CD8+ T cells in alopecia areata. As the sequencing template, cDNA was produced by extracting RNA and reverse transcribing it. Data came from immunoSEQ multiplex PCR; TCRdb stores just in-frame clones and leaves some out. The sample shows 120,000 to 150,000 clones, less than 65% of them seen only once. The source material was CD8+ T cells sorted from blood. The receptors shown here come from a human donor in good health.

V is TRBV7-6 and J is TRBJ2-7, with D hard to call. Germline V gene sequence: CDR1 SGHVS, CDR2 FNYEAQ. The CDR3 is 14 residues long. The V gene lost 5 bases and the J gene lost 2 bases, with 13 bases spanning the gap. In DNA, the CDR3 is TGTGCCAGCAGCCCAGACATGGTCGCCTACGAGCAGTACTTC. Protein: CASSPDMVAYEQYF. The variable domain in full, with the rest retrieved from reference TRBV7-6 and TRBJ2-7, is GAGVSQSPRYKVTKRGQDVALRCDPISGHVSLYWYRQALGQGPEFLTYFNYEAQQDKSGLPNDRFSAERPEGSISTLTIQRTEQRDSAMYRCASSPDMVAYEQYFGPGTRLTVT.

This chain links TRBV29-1 with TRBJ2-7, with D possibly matching TRBD1 (5 bases). Per the germline V gene, CDR1 is SQVTM and CDR2 is ANQGSEA. This CDR3 contains 13 residues. The V end lost 0 bases, the J end lost 4 bases, and 10 bases lay between the germline ends. The chain's CDR3 is CSVEEEQGYEQYF. In nucleotides, the CDR3 is TGCAGCGTTGAAGAGGAGCAGGGATACGAGCAGTACTTC.

The chain is built from TRBV19 and TRBJ2-5; a possible D gene is TRBD2 (6 bases). Trimming removed 3 bases at V and 4 bases at J, with 9 bases between. This CDR3 spans 13 amino acids. Germline CDR1 and CDR2: LNHDA and SQIVND (reference sequence). CDR3 coding DNA: TGTGCCAGTAGTATTGCGGGACCAGAGACCCAGTACTTC. Protein: CASSIAGPETQYF.

This clone was observed a handful of times. V is TRBV23-1 and J is TRBJ1-5; maybe TRBD1 (5 bases). TRBV23-1 is sorted into the ORF group, with uncertain function. The CDR3 has 15 residues. The V and J ends lost 3 bases and 3 bases respectively, with 12 bases between them. DNA of the CDR3: TGCGCCAGCAGTCAGTTACAGGCCTCCAATCAGCCCCAGCATTTT. Translation: CASSQLQASNQPQHF.

V and J are TRBV12-5 and TRBJ2-7; 9 bases match TRBD2. V lost 6 bases, J lost 2 bases, and 5 bases stayed unmatched. CDR1 is LGHNT and CDR2 is FRNRAP in the germline V gene. The CDR3 is 14 residues long. The CDR3 reads CASGRGGRAYEQYF. The CDR3, as DNA: TGTGCTAGTGGACGGGGCGGGAGGGCCTACGAGCAGTACTTC.

V is TRBV9 and J is TRBJ1-5; 8 nucleotides align to TRBD1. The CDR3 has 15 amino acids. Germline values: CDR1 SGDLS, CDR2 YYNGEE. V gave up 0 bases and J gave up 3 bases; unmatched junction bases: 2. The CDR3 nucleotides are TGTGCCAGCAGCGTAGTGGACAGGGACAATCAGCCCCAGCATTTT. It encodes CASSVVDRDNQPQHF. Variable domain in full (rest from reference TRBV9 and TRBJ1-5): DSGVTQTPKHLITATGQRVTLRCSPRSGDLSVYWYQQSLDQGLQFLIQYYNGEERAKGNILERFSAQQFPDLHSELNLSSLELGDSALYFCASSVVDRDNQPQHFGDGTRLSIL.

This clone appeared once. The chain links TRBV9 to TRBJ1-1; D not certain. Germline CDR1 reads SGDLS; CDR2 reads YYNGEE. The CDR3 sequence is 14 residues long. V was pared by 3 bases and J by 2 bases, with 11 bases between. CDR3 sequence: CASSASHTNTEAFF. The CDR3 coding sequence is TGTGCCAGCAGCGCGAGCCATACAAACACTGAAGCTTTCTTT.

This rearrangement joins TRBV15 to TRBJ2-1, with D maybe TRBD2 (5 bases). CDR3 size: 17 residues. The V and J ends lost 5 bases and 6 bases respectively, with 23 bases between them. Looked up from germline, CDR1 is LNHNV and CDR2 is YYDKDF (reference sequence). CDR3 amino acids: CATSPIGVRDPGNEQFF. The CDR3 nucleotides are TGTGCCACCAGCCCGATCGGGGTGCGCGACCCCGGCAATGAGCAGTTCTTC.

This clone was found a few times. The chain carries TRBV30 and TRBJ2-5; 11 bases map to TRBD1. CDR3 size: 14 residues. With V trimmed by 1 base and J by 5 bases, 3 bases remained unmatched. In germline, CDR1 is GTSNPN, CDR2 SVGIG (reference sequence). The CDR3 here is CAWSAWTGGETQYF. For the CDR3, the DNA is TGTGCCTGGAGTGCCTGGACAGGGGGCGAGACCCAGTACTTC.

The V call is TRBV10-3, the J call TRBJ2-7; D is unresolved. With 10 bases removed from V and 0 bases from J, the gap between germline ends came to 10 bases. Germline values: CDR1 ENHRY, CDR2 SYGVKD. The CDR3 is made up of 12 amino acids. CDR3 sequence: CATGPLSYEQYF. CDR3 coding DNA: TGTGCCACCGGGCCCCTCTCCTACGAGCAGTACTTC.

On this clone: A junction end diverges from the germline sequence, so it may reflect a read error. In DNA form, the CDR3 reads TGTGCCAGCAGCTCCCGGGACAAAGTTTTC. This gives the protein CASSSRDKVF. The chain couples TRBV9 to TRBJ2-7, with D possibly being TRBD1 (6 bases). This CDR3 region has 10 residues. The germline CDR1 and CDR2 sequences are SGDLS and YYNGEE.

This clone was counted only a few times. The J gene is TRBJ1-5, the V gene TRBV15; 9 nucleotides match TRBD1. The V gene end was trimmed by 3 bases and the J gene end by 3 bases; junction bases not matched to a gene: 6. Germline assignment: CDR1 LNHNV and CDR2 YYDKDF (reference sequence). The CDR3 spans 16 residues. The CDR3 region is CATSSSQGAINQPQHF. CDR3 coding DNA: TGTGCCACCAGCAGTTCACAGGGGGCCATCAATCAGCCCCAGCATTTT.

The V and J genes are TRBV5-6 and TRBJ2-1; 8 bases line up with TRBD1. The CDR3 has 16 residues. With V trimmed by 1 base and J by 6 bases, 9 bases remained unmatched. Germline CDR1 reads SGHDT; CDR2 reads YYEEEE. This chain's CDR3 is CASSLNRDRYFNEQFF. CDR3 nucleotides: TGTGCCAGCAGCTTGAACCGGGACAGGTACTTCAATGAGCAGTTCTTC.

The chain is built from TRBV7-6 and TRBJ2-7; TRBD1 is a possible D gene (5 bases). CDR3 length: 13 amino acids. The V end lost 1 base, the J end lost 5 bases, and 9 bases lay between the germline ends. Germline-derived CDR1 and CDR2 are SGHVS and FNYEAQ. CDR3 region: CASSLGVGDEQYF. The CDR3, as DNA: TGTGCCAGCAGCTTAGGAGTAGGGGACGAGCAGTACTTC.

V is TRBV2 and J is TRBJ2-6; D unclear. Germline V gene sequence: CDR1 SNHLY, CDR2 FYNNEI. The CDR3 runs to 14 residues. The V end was cut by 9 bases, the J end by 2 bases, with 11 bases between. The CDR3 DNA sequence: TGTGCCAGACGTGCCGATACTGGGGCCAACGTCCTGACTTTC. This translates into CARRADTGANVLTF.

This chain joins TRBV25-1 and TRBJ2-5, with 7 bases lining up with TRBD1. Germline V CDR1 and CDR2: MGHDK, SYGVNS. V was pared by 4 bases and J by 1 base, with 0 bases of the junction left unmatched. This CDR3 has 13 residues. The CDR3 is CASSGQGQETQYF. The CDR3 nucleotides are TGTGCCAGCAGTGGACAGGGCCAAGAGACCCAGTACTTC. Based on the CDR3 plus reference TRBV25-1 and TRBJ2-5, the full variable domain is EADIYQTPRYLVIGTGKKITLECSQTMGHDKMYWYQQDPGMELHLIHYSYGVNSTEKGDLSSESTVSRIRTEHFPLTLESARPSHTSQYLCASSGQGQETQYFGPGTRLLVL.

The V and J genes are TRBV4-1 and TRBJ1-2; 7 positions agree with TRBD1. The CDR3 runs 15 residues. Looked up from germline, CDR1 is MGHRA and CDR2 is YSYEKL. V was clipped by 4 bases and J by 1 base; unmatched bases: 6. For the CDR3, the DNA is TGCGCCAGCAGCCGGACCACAGGGGATAACTATGGCTACACCTTC. Protein sequence: CASSRTTGDNYGYTF.

This clone turned up a few times. This chain links TRBV7-9 with TRBJ2-7, with a tentative D call TRBD2 (6 bases). Germline assignment: CDR1 SEHNR and CDR2 FQNEAQ (reference sequence). Trimming shortened V by 1 base and J by 4 bases, and 11 bases separated the two germline ends. The CDR3 runs 14 residues. CDR3 sequence: CASSLELGRYEQYF. The CDR3 DNA sequence: TGTGCCAGCAGCTTAGAGCTAGGGAGGTACGAGCAGTACTTC.